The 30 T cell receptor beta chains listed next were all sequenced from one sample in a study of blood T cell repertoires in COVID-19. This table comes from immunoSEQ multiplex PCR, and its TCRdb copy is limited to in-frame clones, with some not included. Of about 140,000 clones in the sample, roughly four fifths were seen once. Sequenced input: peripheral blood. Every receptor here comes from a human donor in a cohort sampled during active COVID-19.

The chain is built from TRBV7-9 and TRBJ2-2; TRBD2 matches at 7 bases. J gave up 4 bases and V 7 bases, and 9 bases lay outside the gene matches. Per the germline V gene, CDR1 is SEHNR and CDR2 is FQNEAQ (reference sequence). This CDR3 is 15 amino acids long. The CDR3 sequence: CASTTGTISTGELFF. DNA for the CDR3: TGTGCCAGCACCACCGGGACTATATCCACCGGGGAGCTGTTTTTT.

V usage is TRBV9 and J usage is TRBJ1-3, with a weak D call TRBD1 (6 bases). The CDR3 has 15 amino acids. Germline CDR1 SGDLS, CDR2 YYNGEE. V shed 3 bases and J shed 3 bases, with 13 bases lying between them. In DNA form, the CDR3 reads TGTGCCAGCAGCGCTAGACAGACAGGTGGAAACACCATATATTTT. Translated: CASSARQTGGNTIYF.

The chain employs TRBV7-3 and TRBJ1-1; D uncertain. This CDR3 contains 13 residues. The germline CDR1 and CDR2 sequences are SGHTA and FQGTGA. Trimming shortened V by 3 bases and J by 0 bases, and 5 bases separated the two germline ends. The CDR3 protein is CASSFFVNTEAFF. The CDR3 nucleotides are TGTGCCAGCAGCTTTTTCGTGAACACTGAAGCTTTCTTT.

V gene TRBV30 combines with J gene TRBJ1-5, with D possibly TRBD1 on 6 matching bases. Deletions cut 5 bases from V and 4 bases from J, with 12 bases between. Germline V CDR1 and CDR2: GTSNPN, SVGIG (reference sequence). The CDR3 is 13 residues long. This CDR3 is CAWEQGVNQPQHF. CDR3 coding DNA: TGTGCCTGGGAACAGGGTGTGAATCAGCCCCAGCATTTT.

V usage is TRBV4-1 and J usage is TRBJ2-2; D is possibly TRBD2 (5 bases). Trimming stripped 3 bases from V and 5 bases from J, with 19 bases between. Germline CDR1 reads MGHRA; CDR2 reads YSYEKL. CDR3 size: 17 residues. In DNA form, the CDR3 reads TGCGCCAGCAGCCACAAGATTGGTACTAGTGAAACCGGGGAGCTGTTTTTT. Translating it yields CASSHKIGTSETGELFF.

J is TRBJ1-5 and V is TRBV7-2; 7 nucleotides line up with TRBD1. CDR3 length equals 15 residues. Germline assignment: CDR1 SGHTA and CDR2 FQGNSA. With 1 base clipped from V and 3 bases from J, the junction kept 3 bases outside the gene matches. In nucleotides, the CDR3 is TGTGCCAGCAGCTTAGAGACAGGGAACAATCAGCCCCAGCATTTT. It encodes CASSLETGNNQPQHF.

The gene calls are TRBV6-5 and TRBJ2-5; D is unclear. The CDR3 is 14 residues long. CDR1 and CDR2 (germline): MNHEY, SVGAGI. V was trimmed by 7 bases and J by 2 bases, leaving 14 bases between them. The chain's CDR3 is CASNNGGNQETQYF. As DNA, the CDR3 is TGTGCCAGCAATAACGGCGGCAATCAAGAGACCCAGTACTTC.

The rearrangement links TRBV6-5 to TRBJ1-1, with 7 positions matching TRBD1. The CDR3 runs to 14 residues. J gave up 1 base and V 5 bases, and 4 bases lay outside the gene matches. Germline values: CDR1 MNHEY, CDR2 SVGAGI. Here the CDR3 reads CASSPWTGNTEAFF. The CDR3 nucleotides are TGTGCCAGCAGTCCGTGGACAGGGAACACTGAAGCTTTCTTT.

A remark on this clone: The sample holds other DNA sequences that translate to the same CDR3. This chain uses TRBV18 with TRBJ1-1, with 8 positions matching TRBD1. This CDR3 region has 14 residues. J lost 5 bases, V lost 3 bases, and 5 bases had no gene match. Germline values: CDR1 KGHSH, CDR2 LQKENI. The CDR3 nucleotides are TGTGCCAGCTCACCTCAGGGGGCCGGGACTGAAGCTTTCTTT. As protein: CASSPQGAGTEAFF.

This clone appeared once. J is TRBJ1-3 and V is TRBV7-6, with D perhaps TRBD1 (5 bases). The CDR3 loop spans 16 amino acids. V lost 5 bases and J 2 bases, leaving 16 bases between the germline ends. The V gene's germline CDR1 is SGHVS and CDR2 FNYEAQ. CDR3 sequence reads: CASSARASTTGNTIYF. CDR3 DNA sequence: TGTGCCAGCAGCGCCAGGGCGTCTACTACTGGAAACACCATATATTTT. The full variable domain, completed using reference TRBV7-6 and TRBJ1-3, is GAGVSQSPRYKVTKRGQDVALRCDPISGHVSLYWYRQALGQGPEFLTYFNYEAQQDKSGLPNDRFSAERPEGSISTLTIQRTEQRDSAMYRCASSARASTTGNTIYFGEGSWLTVV.

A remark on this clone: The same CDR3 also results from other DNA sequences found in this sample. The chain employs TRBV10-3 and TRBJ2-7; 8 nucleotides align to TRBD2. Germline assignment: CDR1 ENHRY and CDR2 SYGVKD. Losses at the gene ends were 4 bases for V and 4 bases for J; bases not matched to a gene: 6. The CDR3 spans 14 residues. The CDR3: CAISAVAGTYEQYF. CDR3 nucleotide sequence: TGTGCCATCAGTGCGGTAGCGGGGACGTACGAGCAGTACTTC.

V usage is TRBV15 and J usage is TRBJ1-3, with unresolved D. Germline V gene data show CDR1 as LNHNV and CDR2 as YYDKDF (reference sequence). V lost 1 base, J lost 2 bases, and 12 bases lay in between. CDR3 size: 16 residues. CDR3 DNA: TGTGCCACCAGCAGAGGCGGGAAAGGAGCTGGAAACACCATATATTTT. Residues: CATSRGGKGAGNTIYF.

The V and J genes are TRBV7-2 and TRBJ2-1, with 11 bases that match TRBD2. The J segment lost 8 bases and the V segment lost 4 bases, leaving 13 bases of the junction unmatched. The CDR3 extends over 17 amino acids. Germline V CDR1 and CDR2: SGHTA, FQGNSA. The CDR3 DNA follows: TGTGCCAGCAGCTGGGAGGGGGCTAGCGGGAGGACCGATGAGCAGTTCTTC. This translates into CASSWEGASGRTDEQFF.

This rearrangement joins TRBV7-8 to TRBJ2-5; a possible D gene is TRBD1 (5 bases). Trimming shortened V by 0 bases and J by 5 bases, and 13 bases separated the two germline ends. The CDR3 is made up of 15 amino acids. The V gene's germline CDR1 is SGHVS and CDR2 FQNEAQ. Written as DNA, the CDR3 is TGTGCCAGCAGCTTAGCGGGGCAGGGTGCCGAGACCCAGTACTTC. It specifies CASSLAGQGAETQYF.

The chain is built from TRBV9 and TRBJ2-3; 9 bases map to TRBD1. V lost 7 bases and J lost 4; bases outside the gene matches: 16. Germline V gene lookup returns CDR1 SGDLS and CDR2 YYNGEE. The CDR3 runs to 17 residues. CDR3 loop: CASGNFQRGQGPDTQYF. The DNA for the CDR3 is TGTGCCAGCGGAAATTTCCAGAGGGGACAGGGACCAGATACGCAGTATTTT.

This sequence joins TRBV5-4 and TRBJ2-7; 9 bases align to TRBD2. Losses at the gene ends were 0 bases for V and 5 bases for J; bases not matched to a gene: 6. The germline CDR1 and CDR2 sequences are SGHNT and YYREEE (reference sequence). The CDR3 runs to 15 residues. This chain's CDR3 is CASSLGIAGADEQYF. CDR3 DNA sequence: TGTGCCAGCAGCTTGGGGATAGCGGGAGCAGACGAGCAGTACTTC.

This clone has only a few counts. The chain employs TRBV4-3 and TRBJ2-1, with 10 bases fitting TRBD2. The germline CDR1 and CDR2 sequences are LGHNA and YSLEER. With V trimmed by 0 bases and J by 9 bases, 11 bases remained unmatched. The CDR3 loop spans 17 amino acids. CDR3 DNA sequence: TGCGCCAGCAGCCAAGAACTTCCTAGCGGGAGAAGGGGTGAGCAGTTCTTC. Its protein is CASSQELPSGRRGEQFF.

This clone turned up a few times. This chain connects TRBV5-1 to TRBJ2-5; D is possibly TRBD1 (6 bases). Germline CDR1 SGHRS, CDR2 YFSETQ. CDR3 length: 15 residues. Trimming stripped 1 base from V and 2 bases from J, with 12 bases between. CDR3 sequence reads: CASSLPAGEQETQYF. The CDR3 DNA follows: TGCGCCAGCAGCTTGCCGGCAGGGGAGCAAGAGACCCAGTACTTC.

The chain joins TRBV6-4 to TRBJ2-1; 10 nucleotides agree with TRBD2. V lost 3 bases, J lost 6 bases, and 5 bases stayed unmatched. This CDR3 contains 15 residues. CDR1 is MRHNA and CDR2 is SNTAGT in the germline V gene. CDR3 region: CASSEGAGGVNEQFF. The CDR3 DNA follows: TGTGCCAGCAGTGAAGGAGCGGGAGGGGTCAATGAGCAGTTCTTC.

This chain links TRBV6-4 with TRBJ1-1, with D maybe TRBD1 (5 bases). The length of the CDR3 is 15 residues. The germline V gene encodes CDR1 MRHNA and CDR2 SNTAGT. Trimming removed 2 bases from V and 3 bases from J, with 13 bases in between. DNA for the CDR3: TGTGCCAGCAGTGACCCAGAAGACAGATACACTGAAGCTTTCTTT. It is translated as CASSDPEDRYTEAFF.

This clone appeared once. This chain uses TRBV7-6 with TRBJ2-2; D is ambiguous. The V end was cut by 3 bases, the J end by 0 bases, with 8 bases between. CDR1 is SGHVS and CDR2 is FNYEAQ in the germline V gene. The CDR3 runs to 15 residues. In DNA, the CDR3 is TGTGCCAGCAGCTTGAATCCGGCGAACACCGGGGAGCTGTTTTTT. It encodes CASSLNPANTGELFF.

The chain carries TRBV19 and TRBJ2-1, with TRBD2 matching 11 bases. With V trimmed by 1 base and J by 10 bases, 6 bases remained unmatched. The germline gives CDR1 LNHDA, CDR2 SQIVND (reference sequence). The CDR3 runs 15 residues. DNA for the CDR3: TGTGCCAGTAGTATAGGTAGCGGGAGGGGAGGCGAGCAGTTCTTC. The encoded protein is CASSIGSGRGGEQFF.

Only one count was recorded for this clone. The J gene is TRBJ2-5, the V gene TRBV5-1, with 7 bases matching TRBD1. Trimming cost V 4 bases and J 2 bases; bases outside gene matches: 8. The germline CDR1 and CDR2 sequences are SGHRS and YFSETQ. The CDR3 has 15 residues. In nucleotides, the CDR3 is TGCGCCAGCAGCCCGGAACAGGGGCGGCAAGAGACCCAGTACTTC. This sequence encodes CASSPEQGRQETQYF.

In nucleotides, the CDR3 is TGTGCCAGCTCAAGACTGGACAGTAATGAAAAACTGTTTTTT. It is translated as CASSRLDSNEKLFF. The gene calls are TRBV18 and TRBJ1-4, with a tentative D call TRBD1 (6 bases). Germline V gene sequence: CDR1 KGHSH, CDR2 LQKENI. The CDR3 is 14 amino acids. Between the trimmed V and J ends, which lost 5 bases and 4 bases, there was a span of 11 bases.

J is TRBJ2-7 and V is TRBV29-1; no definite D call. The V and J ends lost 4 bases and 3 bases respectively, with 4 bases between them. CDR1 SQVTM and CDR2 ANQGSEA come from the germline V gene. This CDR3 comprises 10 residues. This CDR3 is CSVVHYEQYF. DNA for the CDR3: TGCAGCGTTGTTCACTACGAGCAGTACTTC.

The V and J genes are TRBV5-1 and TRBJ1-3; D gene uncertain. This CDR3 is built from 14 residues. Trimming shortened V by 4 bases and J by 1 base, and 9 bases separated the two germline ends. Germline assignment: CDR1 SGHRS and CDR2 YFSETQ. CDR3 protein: CASSPEASGNTIYF. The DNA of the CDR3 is TGCGCCAGCAGCCCCGAAGCGTCTGGAAACACCATATATTTT.

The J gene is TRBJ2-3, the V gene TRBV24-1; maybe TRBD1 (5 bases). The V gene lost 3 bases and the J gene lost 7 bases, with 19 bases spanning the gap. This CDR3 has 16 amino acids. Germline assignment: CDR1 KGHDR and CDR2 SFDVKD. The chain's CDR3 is CATSDRVRALGNTQYF. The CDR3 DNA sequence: TGTGCCACCAGTGATAGGGTCAGGGCTCTAGGGAATACGCAGTATTTT.

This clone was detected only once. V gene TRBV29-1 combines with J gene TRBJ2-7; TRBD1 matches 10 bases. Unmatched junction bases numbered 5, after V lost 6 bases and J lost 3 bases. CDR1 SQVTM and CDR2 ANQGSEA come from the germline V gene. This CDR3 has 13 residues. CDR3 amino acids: CSVAWTGGYEQYF. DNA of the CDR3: TGCAGCGTGGCCTGGACAGGGGGCTACGAGCAGTACTTC.

CDR3 bases: TGTGCCATCAGTGAGTCGGCGGGAGGTTCGAGCAATCAGCCCCAGCATTTT. This codes for CAISESAGGSSNQPQHF. J is TRBJ1-5 and V is TRBV10-3; D is unclear. V dropped 0 bases and J dropped 1 base, with 13 bases sitting between them. The CDR3 covers 17 residues. CDR1 and CDR2 from the germline V gene are ENHRY and SYGVKD.

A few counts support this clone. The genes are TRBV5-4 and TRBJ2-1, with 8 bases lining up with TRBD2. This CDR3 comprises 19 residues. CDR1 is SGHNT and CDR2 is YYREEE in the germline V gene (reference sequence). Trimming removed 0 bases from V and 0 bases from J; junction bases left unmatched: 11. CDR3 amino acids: CASSLVGALAGPSYNEQFF. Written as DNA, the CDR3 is TGTGCCAGCAGCTTGGTAGGGGCGCTAGCGGGCCCCTCCTACAATGAGCAGTTCTTC. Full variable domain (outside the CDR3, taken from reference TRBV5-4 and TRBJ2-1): ETGVTQSPTHLIKTRGQQVTLRCSSQSGHNTVSWYQQALGQGPQFIFQYYREEENGRGNFPPRFSGLQFPNYSSELNVNALELDDSALYLCASSLVGALAGPSYNEQFFGPGTRLTVL.